The 11 T cell receptor beta chains given below trace back to one sample, sequenced in a study of blood T cell repertoires in COVID-19. The data were produced by immunoSEQ multiplex PCR, yet TCRdb's version contains in-frame clones alone and is incomplete. The table lists about 390,000 clones, approximately 87% of them singletons. Input material: peripheral blood. Every receptor here comes from a woman aged 55-70 years with COVID-19, enrolled during active disease.

The table lists this clone with a count of one. This chain links TRBV28 with TRBJ2-7, with TRBD1 matching over 7 bases. The trim removed 6 bases at V and 3 bases at J, leaving 8 bases unmatched. There are 14 residues in the CDR3. The germline CDR1 and CDR2 sequences are MDHEN and SYDVKM. The CDR3 protein is CASSQGGRDYEQYF. CDR3 sequence (DNA): TGTGCCAGCAGCCAAGGGGGCAGGGACTACGAGCAGTACTTC.

The gene calls are TRBV5-1 and TRBJ1-2; no firm D call. Trimming left V 4 bases short and J 4 bases short, with 14 bases between. There are 14 residues in the CDR3. Germline V CDR1 and CDR2: SGHRS, YFSETQ. CDR3 sequence reads: CASSPNPRTYGYTF. Written as DNA, the CDR3 is TGCGCCAGCAGCCCAAACCCTAGAACCTATGGCTACACCTTC. Full variable domain (outside the CDR3, taken from reference TRBV5-1 and TRBJ1-2): KAGVTQTPRYLIKTRGQQVTLSCSPISGHRSVSWYQQTPGQGLQFLFEYFSETQRNKGNFPGRFSGRQFSNSRSEMNVSTLELGDSALYLCASSPNPRTYGYTFGSGTRLTVV.

The chain couples TRBV10-2 to TRBJ1-1; D not certain. Germline CDR1 and CDR2: WSHSY and SAAADI. V shed 0 bases and J shed 2 bases, with 4 bases lying between them. The CDR3 length is 13 residues. The DNA of the CDR3 is TGCGCCAGCAGTGAGTCCGGTAACACTGAAGCTTTCTTT. Translating it yields CASSESGNTEAFF.

The V gene is TRBV7-2, the J gene TRBJ2-2; the D gene is possibly TRBD1 (6 bases). The CDR3 runs to 16 residues. The V gene lost 1 base and the J gene lost 0 bases, with 9 bases spanning the gap. Germline V CDR1 and CDR2: SGHTA, FQGNSA. The CDR3 spells CASSLGTGTNTGELFF. The CDR3 coding sequence is TGTGCCAGCAGCTTAGGTACAGGGACGAACACCGGGGAGCTGTTTTTT.

The chain carries TRBV5-1 and TRBJ2-1; TRBD2 agrees at 7 bases. CDR1 is SGHRS and CDR2 is YFSETQ in the germline V gene. The CDR3 spans 14 residues. The J segment lost 8 bases and the V segment lost 4 bases, leaving 9 bases of the junction unmatched. In DNA, the CDR3 is TGCGCCAGCAGCAGAAGCGGGGATCAGTATGAGCAGTTCTTC. Protein sequence: CASSRSGDQYEQFF.

This clone was observed at least ten times. The CDR3 DNA sequence: TGTGCCAGCAGCACAGTCACCCCGGTCCAAGAGACCCAGTACTTC. Translating it yields CASSTVTPVQETQYF. This chain joins TRBV7-9 and TRBJ2-5; the D is unclear. The CDR3 is 15 residues long. The germline gives CDR1 SEHNR, CDR2 FQNEAQ (reference sequence). Between the trimmed V and J ends, which lost 5 bases and 1 base, there was a span of 14 bases.

V usage is TRBV5-1 and J usage is TRBJ2-7, with D possibly matching TRBD1 (5 bases). The CDR3 covers 15 residues. V was trimmed by 0 bases and J by 0 bases, leaving 10 bases between them. The germline CDR1 and CDR2 sequences are SGHRS and YFSETQ. CDR3 coding DNA: TGCGCCAGCAGCTTGGTATCCGACAGCTCCTACGAGCAGTACTTC. Its protein product is CASSLVSDSSYEQYF.

This clone was detected a few times. The chain couples TRBV13 to TRBJ2-1; D remains unclear. V was pared by 1 base and J by 8 bases, with 15 bases between. Germline V lookup: CDR1 PRHDT, CDR2 FYEKMQ (reference sequence). This CDR3 comprises 15 residues. For the CDR3, the DNA is TGTGCCAGCAGCTTAGTACAGAACCTGACGGATGAGCAGTTCTTC. Its protein is CASSLVQNLTDEQFF.

The gene calls are TRBV19 and TRBJ1-1; 9 bases align to TRBD1. Germline assignment: CDR1 LNHDA and CDR2 SQIVND (reference sequence). Trimming at V came to 3 bases and at J to 8 bases, leaving 4 bases not matched to a gene. The CDR3 totals 13 residues. The CDR3 bases are TGTGCCAGTAGTATGGGGGGACAGGGAGAAGCTTTCTTT. Protein product: CASSMGGQGEAFF.

CDR3 DNA sequence: TGCGCCAGCAGCGTTAGCGGGGATACGCAGTATTTT. Its translation is CASSVSGDTQYF. The rearrangement joins TRBV5-1 to TRBJ2-3; 7 nucleotides agree with TRBD2. The germline V gene has CDR1 SGHRS and CDR2 YFSETQ. This CDR3 is 12 amino acids long. J lost 6 bases, V lost 4 bases, and 2 bases had no gene match.

The rearrangement joins TRBV5-1 to TRBJ1-2, with 10 bases lining up with TRBD1. V was pared by 4 bases and J by 5 bases, with 5 bases of the junction left unmatched. The CDR3 consists of 14 residues. Germline V gives CDR1 SGHRS, CDR2 YFSETQ. Written as DNA, the CDR3 is TGCGCCAGCAGCCCCGGACAGGGGGTTTATGGCTACACCTTC. It specifies CASSPGQGVYGYTF. The variable domain in full, with the rest retrieved from reference TRBV5-1 and TRBJ1-2, is KAGVTQTPRYLIKTRGQQVTLSCSPISGHRSVSWYQQTPGQGLQFLFEYFSETQRNKGNFPGRFSGRQFSNSRSEMNVSTLELGDSALYLCASSPGQGVYGYTFGSGTRLTVV.